The 14 T cell receptor beta chains below come from one sample, sequenced in a study of beta chain features in type 1 diabetes. All of the isolated RNA was reverse transcribed, so expressed TCRB transcripts were sequenced. The method was immunoSEQ multiplex PCR; TCRdb's version includes in-frame clones alone and lacks a portion of them. Of roughly 330,000 clones listed, approximately 10% are singletons. Sequencing was carried out using naive CD4+ T cells from blood. The source of these receptors is a woman in her 30s in good health.

This clone was detected a few times. V gene TRBV10-3 combines with J gene TRBJ1-5; the D is unclear. The CDR3 runs to 13 residues. Germline-derived CDR1 and CDR2 are ENHRY and SYGVKD. V was pared by 7 bases and J by 5 bases, with 12 bases between. The CDR3 region is CAITPDGDQPQHF. The CDR3 DNA sequence: TGTGCCATCACCCCGGACGGGGATCAGCCCCAGCATTTT.

This clone appeared a few times. The chain employs TRBV5-4 and TRBJ2-3; TRBD1 matches at 9 bases. The trim removed 0 bases at V and 3 bases at J, leaving 5 bases unmatched. This CDR3 contains 16 residues. CDR1 is SGHNT and CDR2 is YYREEE in the germline V gene (reference sequence). CDR3 sequence: CASSLDPGQGTDTQYF. Here the CDR3 DNA reads TGTGCCAGCAGCTTGGATCCGGGACAGGGTACAGATACGCAGTATTTT.

This clone was seen more than once but under ten times. The genes are TRBV2 and TRBJ1-1; TRBD1 agrees at 7 bases. Germline CDR1 reads SNHLY; CDR2 reads FYNNEI. The CDR3 sequence is 15 residues long. The junction had 11 bases not matched to a gene; V was cut back by 6 bases and J by 4 bases. CDR3 sequence reads: CASRWDAGGGTEAFF. The CDR3 coding sequence is TGTGCCAGCAGGTGGGATGCAGGGGGAGGCACTGAAGCTTTCTTT.

The chain employs TRBV11-2 and TRBJ2-1; 10 nucleotides match TRBD1. CDR1 is SGHAT, CDR2 FQNNGV, per germline. With 5 bases clipped from V and 14 bases from J, the junction kept 6 bases outside the gene matches. This CDR3 has 12 residues. The CDR3 spells CASSLDRGREFF. The CDR3, as DNA: TGTGCCAGCAGCCTCGACAGGGGGCGGGAGTTCTTC.

There are a few counts of this clone. J is TRBJ2-1 and V is TRBV5-1; D is uncertain. This CDR3 region has 13 residues. Trimming pared 0 bases from V and 6 bases from J, leaving 7 bases between. Germline V gives CDR1 SGHRS, CDR2 YFSETQ. The CDR3 bases are TGCGCCAGCAGCTTGGCCATAGCCAATGAGCAGTTCTTC. Protein sequence: CASSLAIANEQFF.

The V call is TRBV11-2, the J call TRBJ2-2; TRBD1 aligns across 9 bases. Losses at the gene ends were 5 bases for V and 6 bases for J; bases not matched to a gene: 7. The CDR3 extends over 15 amino acids. In germline, CDR1 is SGHAT, CDR2 FQNNGV. CDR3 sequence (DNA): TGTGCCAGCAGCGGCCGGGACAGGGTACCCGGGGAGCTGTTTTTT. The encoded protein is CASSGRDRVPGELFF.

The CDR3 is CASSRGSGTDNIQYF. The CDR3 DNA follows: TGTGCCAGCAGCCGAGGGTCCGGGACTGATAACATTCAGTACTTC. This chain connects TRBV11-3 to TRBJ2-4; perhaps TRBD2 as D (6 bases). The CDR3 consists of 15 residues. Trimming shortened V by 5 bases and J by 7 bases, and 18 bases separated the two germline ends. Germline CDR1 SGHNT, CDR2 YENEEA.

This clone has only a few counts. The chain combines TRBV15 with TRBJ2-2; tentative D call: TRBD1 (6 bases). Germline CDR1 and CDR2: LNHNV and YYDKDF (reference sequence). Between the trimmed V and J ends, which lost 5 bases and 3 bases, there was a span of 16 bases. The CDR3 runs to 16 residues. The CDR3 coding sequence is TGTGCCACCAGCTCCCTTGACAGGACCCACACCGGGGAGCTGTTTTTT. Its protein is CATSSLDRTHTGELFF.

A few counts support this clone. The rearrangement links TRBV4-2 to TRBJ2-3; D is possibly TRBD2 (6 bases). Trimming removed 0 bases from V and 1 base from J, with 14 bases in between. CDR3 size: 17 residues. Germline V gene lookup returns CDR1 LGHNA and CDR2 YNFKEQ. The CDR3 coding sequence is TGTGCCAGCAGCCAAGACCCTGGCGGGGTGGGCACAGATACGCAGTATTTT. It encodes CASSQDPGGVGTDTQYF.

The rearrangement links TRBV7-2 to TRBJ2-7; 7 nucleotides match TRBD1. V was clipped by 5 bases and J by 9 bases; unmatched bases: 10. Germline lookup yields CDR1 SGHTA and CDR2 FQGNSA. There are 13 residues in the CDR3. CDR3: CASSPGQVGGQYF. The CDR3 nucleotides read TGTGCCAGCAGCCCAGGACAGGTTGGGGGGCAGTACTTC.

This clone appeared once. The genes are TRBV18 and TRBJ2-1, with 12 positions matching TRBD1. V lost 3 bases and J lost 4; bases outside the gene matches: 7. Germline lookup yields CDR1 KGHSH and CDR2 LQKENI. CDR3 length equals 17 residues. In DNA, the CDR3 is TGTGCCAGCTCACCTCGGGACAGGGGGCCTCCTTACAATGAGCAGTTCTTC. As protein: CASSPRDRGPPYNEQFF.

DNA of the CDR3: TGCGCCAGCGGGGGGGAACGAGGAGGAGCTTTCTTT. Protein product: CASGGERGGAFF. The J gene is TRBJ1-1, the V gene TRBV5-1; weak D call: TRBD1 (5 bases). Germline V gene sequence: CDR1 SGHRS, CDR2 YFSETQ. The CDR3 totals 12 residues. Trimming took off 7 bases at V and 10 bases at J, with 17 bases between the two ends.

The rearrangement uses TRBV2 and TRBJ2-3; TRBD2 matches at 8 bases. The CDR3 runs 14 residues. V lost 6 bases, J lost 4 bases, and 6 bases stayed unmatched. Germline assignment: CDR1 SNHLY and CDR2 FYNNEI. CDR3: CASSRDGRADTQYF. In DNA form, the CDR3 reads TGTGCCAGCAGCCGGGACGGGAGGGCAGATACGCAGTATTTT.

This clone was seen only a few times. This chain joins TRBV4-3 and TRBJ2-5; 11 bases match TRBD1. This CDR3 comprises 15 residues. The germline gives CDR1 LGHNA, CDR2 YSLEER. The V gene end was trimmed by 3 bases and the J gene end by 1 base; junction bases not matched to a gene: 1. The chain's CDR3 is CASSQGTGGQETQYF. CDR3 DNA sequence: TGCGCCAGCAGCCAGGGGACAGGGGGCCAAGAGACCCAGTACTTC.